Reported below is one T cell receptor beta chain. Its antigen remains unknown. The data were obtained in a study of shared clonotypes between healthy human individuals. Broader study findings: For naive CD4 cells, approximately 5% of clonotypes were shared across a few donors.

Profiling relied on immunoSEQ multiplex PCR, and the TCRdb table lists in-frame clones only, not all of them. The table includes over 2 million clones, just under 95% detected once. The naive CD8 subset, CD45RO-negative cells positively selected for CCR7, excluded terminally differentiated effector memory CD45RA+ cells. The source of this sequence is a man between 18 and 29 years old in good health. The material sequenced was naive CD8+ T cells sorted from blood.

CDR3 residues: CASSPMRVWSGEQYF. The CDR3 nucleotides are TGTGCCAGCAGTCCAATGAGGGTGTGGAGTGGGGAGCAGTACTTC. V gene TRBV27 combines with J gene TRBJ2-7, with TRBD2 as a possible D gene (5 bases). V was cut by 5 bases and J by 7 bases, with 21 bases left in between. This CDR3 is 15 amino acids long. Germline lookup yields CDR1 MNHEY and CDR2 SMNVEV (reference sequence).